These 7 T cell receptor beta chains originate from one sample sequenced in a study of low-dose radiotherapy and immunotherapy resistance in tumors. TRAV- and TRBV-specific primers primed first-strand cDNA, covering alpha and beta chains. The TCRs were subjected to amplification over about 19 PCR cycles employing a constant-region primer in conjunction with a V-primer adapter. MiXCR, applied by TCRdb to the reads, yields one record per CDR3 protein. The repertoire consists of more than 9,000 distinct CDR3 sequences, with roughly four fifths occurring once and the leading ten covering around 1.5%. These receptors were taken from a human donor with advanced metastatic prostate, ovarian, gallbladder or colorectal cancer (not recorded which). This table probably holds off-target reads from a library built for another chain.

The J gene is TRBJ2-7, the V gene TRBV30, with D uncertain. CDR1 GTSNPN and CDR2 SVGIG come from the germline V gene (reference sequence). V lost 2 bases, J lost 5 bases, and 7 bases lay in between. The CDR3 is 11 amino acids. CDR3 protein: CAWSRANEQYF. CDR3 sequence (DNA): TGTGCCTGGAGTAGAGCGAACGAGCAGTACTTC.

The chain uses TRBV7-9 and TRBJ2-4; maybe TRBD1 (5 bases). V was trimmed by 6 bases and J by 5 bases, leaving 8 bases between them. Germline CDR1 reads SEHNR; CDR2 reads FQNEAQ (reference sequence). The CDR3 has 12 amino acids. In nucleotides, the CDR3 is TGTGCCAGCAGTCCGACAGAAAACATTCAGTACTTC. Protein sequence: CASSPTENIQYF.

This clonotype was recorded only once. This chain links TRBV5-4 with TRBJ2-2, with D possibly being TRBD2 (6 bases). This CDR3 contains 15 residues. From germline, CDR1 is SGHNT and CDR2 YYREEE (reference sequence). The V end was cut by 2 bases, the J end by 1 base, with 9 bases between. CDR3 nucleotides: TGTGCCAGCAGCTTAATAGCGGAGAACACCGGGGAGCTGTTTTTT. Translation: CASSLIAENTGELFF.

A few counts support this clonotype. The V gene is TRBV29-1, the J gene TRBJ2-2; 11 nucleotides agree with TRBD1. From germline, CDR1 is SQVTM and CDR2 ANQGSEA. This CDR3 region has 14 residues. J gave up 5 bases and V 4 bases, and 3 bases lay outside the gene matches. CDR3 loop: CSVAGQGATGELFF. The CDR3 DNA sequence: TGCAGCGTTGCCGGACAGGGGGCTACCGGGGAGCTGTTTTTT.

This clonotype has only a few counts. The CDR3 region is CASSADRAYEQYF. The CDR3 DNA reads TGTGCCAGCAGTGCCGACAGGGCCTACGAGCAGTACTTC. This sequence joins TRBV28 and TRBJ2-7, with 7 nucleotides matching TRBD1. J lost 2 bases, V lost 5 bases, and 3 bases had no gene match. Per the germline V gene, CDR1 is MDHEN and CDR2 is SYDVKM. CDR3 size: 13 residues.

This clonotype showed up just once. This rearrangement joins TRBV2 to TRBJ2-7; the D is unclear. V lost 8 bases and J 3 bases, leaving 17 bases between the germline ends. In germline, CDR1 is SNHLY, CDR2 FYNNEI. This CDR3 has 14 amino acids. This CDR3 is CASQDKASLYEQYF. For the CDR3, the DNA is TGTGCCAGCCAAGACAAAGCGAGTCTCTACGAGCAGTACTTC.

This rearrangement joins TRBV21-1 to TRBJ2-7; the table's D call, TRBD1, has no DNA check behind it. TRBV21-1 is classified as a pseudogene. The CDR3 is made up of 15 amino acids. The CDR3 reads CASSLETGPGNEQYF. The CDR3, as DNA: TGTGCCAGCTCCCTTGAGACAGGCCCCGGGAACGAGCAGTACTTC.